The present entry profiles one T cell receptor (beta chain) with its context. The data were obtained in a study of CD8+CD57+ T cells in acquired aplastic anemia. Study as a whole: The sorted CD4+ and CD8+ cells yielded an average around 3.4 ug of DNA.

CDR3 and TCR beta VDJ profiling relied on genomic DNA as the template. MiXCR, applied by TCRdb to the reads, yields one record per CDR3 protein. The table lists under 250,000 distinct CDR3 sequences, more than 55% of them singletons. The CDR3 totals 13 residues. Trimming removed 7 bases at V and 5 bases at J, with 11 bases between. The germline V gene encodes CDR1 LNHDA and CDR2 SQIVND (reference sequence). Patients who underwent sequencing had shown CD8+CD57+ cell expansion by flow cytometry. There was no therapy given to any patient before the blood sampling took place. This clonotype was obtained from a human donor with aplastic anemia. The chain has TRBV19 and TRBJ2-2, with a possible D match to TRBD2 (5 bases). Sequencing input: sorted CD4+, CD8+, or CD8+CD57+ T cells (not recorded which) from PBMCs. The CDR3, as DNA: TGTGCCAGTAATCTCCGGGATACCGGGGAGCTGTTTTTT. As protein: CASNLRDTGELFF.